This T cell receptor beta chain was captured by sequencing in a study of blood T cells in healthy people across ages. Whole-study findings and limits: It was found that TCR beta diversity correlated strongly with the percentage of naive T cells. The fall in TCR beta diversity per million T cells was roughly linear with age. It was held that the diversity estimates obtained from one million T cells were underestimates.

Next came a second PCR, run for about 6 to 12 cycles, which used a sample-barcoded 5' primer along with a J-beta primer mix. TCRdb ran MiXCR on the 5' RACE reads and lists one entry per CDR3 protein. Of 1.5 million to 2 million distinct CDR3 sequences in the sample, approximately 50% were seen once. Concerning this clonotype: Its antigen is unidentified.

The CDR3 has 15 residues. The rearrangement uses TRBV21-1 and TRBJ1-1. TRBV21-1 is listed as a pseudogene. The TCR comes from a woman aged 40 to 50 in good health. The sample consisted of blood. CDR3 nucleotides: TGTGCCAGCAGCAAATGGAGACGGAGGAACACTGAAGCTTTCTTT. Amino acid sequence: CASSKWRRRNTEAFF.